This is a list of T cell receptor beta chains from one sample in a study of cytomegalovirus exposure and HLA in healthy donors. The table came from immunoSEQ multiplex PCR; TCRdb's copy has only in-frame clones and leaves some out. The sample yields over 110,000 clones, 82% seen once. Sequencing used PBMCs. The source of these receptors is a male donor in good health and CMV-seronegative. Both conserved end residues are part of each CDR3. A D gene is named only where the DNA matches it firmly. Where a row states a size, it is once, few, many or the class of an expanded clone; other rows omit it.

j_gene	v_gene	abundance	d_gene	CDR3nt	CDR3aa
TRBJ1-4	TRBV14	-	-	TGTGCCAGCAGCCCCCCCTCTAATGAAAAACTGTTTTTT	CASSPPSNEKLFF
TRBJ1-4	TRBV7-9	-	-	TGTGCCAGCAGCTTATCCATTGGGGCGGTTGAAAAACTGTTTTTT	CASSLSIGAVEKLFF
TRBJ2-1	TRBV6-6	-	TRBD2	TGTGCCAGCAGTAGAAGCGGGAGGGCGTACAATGAGCAGTTCTTC	CASSRSGRAYNEQFF
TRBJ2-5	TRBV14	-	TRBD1	TGTGCCAGCAGCCAAGTGGGGGACAGGGCCGAGCGAGAGACCCAGTACTTC	CASSQVGDRAERETQYF
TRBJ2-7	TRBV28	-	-	TGTGCCAGCAGTTCCACTAACTATTACGAGCAGTACTTC	CASSSTNYYEQYF
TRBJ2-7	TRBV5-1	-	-	TGCGCCAGCAGCGGGGGCCCCTACGAGCAGTACTTC	CASSGGPYEQYF
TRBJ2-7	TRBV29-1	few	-	TGCAGCGTTGAAGGGTCGGGCGAGCAGTACTTC	CSVEGSGEQYF
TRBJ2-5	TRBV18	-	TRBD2	TGTGCCAGCTCACCATCCGCTAGCGGGAGGGAAGGAGAGACCCAGTACTTC	CASSPSASGREGETQYF
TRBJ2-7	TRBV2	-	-	TGTGCCAGCAGCCAACCCAACGCCGGGCAGGGGAACTACGAGCAGTACTTC	CASSQPNAGQGNYEQYF
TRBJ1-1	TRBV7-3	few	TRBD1	TGTGCCAGCAGCCCGGGGACAGGGGGCATCGGGAACACTGAAGCTTTCTTT	CASSPGTGGIGNTEAFF
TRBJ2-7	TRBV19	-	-	TGTGCCAGTAGTCTCCGGGGCTACGAGCAGTACTTC	CASSLRGYEQYF
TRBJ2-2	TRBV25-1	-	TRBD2	TGTGCCAGCAGTGACCCCTTAACTAGCGGGCCCAACACCGGGGAGCTGTTTTTT	CASSDPLTSGPNTGELFF
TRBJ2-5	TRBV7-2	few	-	TGTGCCAGCAGCCGCCAATCGGGTGAAGAGACCCAGTACTTC	CASSRQSGEETQYF
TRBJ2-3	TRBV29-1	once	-	TGCAGCGTTGCTGGGCCAGCCACAGATACGCAGTATTTT	CSVAGPATDTQYF
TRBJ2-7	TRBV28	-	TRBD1	TGTGCCAGCAGGCCACAGGGGCTCTCCTACGAGCAGTACTTC	CASRPQGLSYEQYF
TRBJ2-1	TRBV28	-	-	TGTGCCAGCAGTCCGACTTGGGGGGATTACAATGAGCAGTTCTTC	CASSPTWGDYNEQFF
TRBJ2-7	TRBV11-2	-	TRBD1	TGTGCCAGCAGCTGGGACAGCCCCTACGAGCAGTACTTC	CASSWDSPYEQYF
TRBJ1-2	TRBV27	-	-	TGTGCCAGCAGCTTGAATATCCTACAGGGAGACTATGGCTACACCTTC	CASSLNILQGDYGYTF
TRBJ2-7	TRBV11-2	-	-	TGTGCCAGCAGCTTCGGGGGGCGAGGTTCCTACGAGCAGTACTTC	CASSFGGRGSYEQYF
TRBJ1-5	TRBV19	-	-	TGTGCCAGTAGTATTCCCGAGGGTCTAGGAAGCAATCAGCCCCAGCATTTT	CASSIPEGLGSNQPQHF
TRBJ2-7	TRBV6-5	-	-	TGTGCCAGCAGCCCATTGGGCAGGGTGGACGAGCAGTACTTC	CASSPLGRVDEQYF
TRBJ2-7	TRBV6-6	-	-	TGTGCCAGCAGTTCGCAAGTGTACGAGCAGTACTTC	CASSSQVYEQYF
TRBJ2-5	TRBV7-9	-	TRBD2	TGTGCCAGCAGGGGTCAGGGAGCGGGGGGCCCCCTAGGGACCCAGTACTTC	CASRGQGAGGPLGTQYF
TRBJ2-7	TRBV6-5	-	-	TGTGCCAGCAGTTACGGGGCGGTTCCCTACGAGCAGTACTTC	CASSYGAVPYEQYF
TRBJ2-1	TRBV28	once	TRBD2	TGTGCCAGCAGTTACCCGTTAGCGGGAGCGTACCACAATGAGCAGTTCTTC	CASSYPLAGAYHNEQFF
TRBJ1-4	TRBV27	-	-	TGTGCCAGCAGTTTACTCAGAAATGAAAAACTGTTTTTT	CASSLLRNEKLFF
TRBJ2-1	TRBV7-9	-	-	TGTGCCAGCAGCTTAATACCCACAGGTCAAGTCGCCAATGAGCAGTTCTTC	CASSLIPTGQVANEQFF
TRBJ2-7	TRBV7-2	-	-	TGTGCCAGCAGCTTCCCAGGAAACGAGCAGTACTTC	CASSFPGNEQYF
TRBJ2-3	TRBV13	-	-	TGTGCCAGCAGCTATAGGGGAGGTGTCGCAGATACGCAGTATTTT	CASSYRGGVADTQYF
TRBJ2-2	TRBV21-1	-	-	TGTGCCAGCAGCCAAGCATCGCAGGTGAACACCGGGGAGCTGTTTTTT	CASSQASQVNTGELFF
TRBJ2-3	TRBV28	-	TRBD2	TGTGCCAGCAGTACTAGACTAGCAAGCCTCTCGGGAGATACGCAGTATTTT	CASSTRLASLSGDTQYF
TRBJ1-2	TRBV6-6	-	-	TGTGCCAGCAGTTTAGGGGCGCGGTTAGGCTACACCTTC	CASSLGARLGYTF
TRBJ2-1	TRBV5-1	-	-	TGCGCCAGCAGCTTGGTGCCGGGCTCCTACAATGAGCAGTTCTTC	CASSLVPGSYNEQFF
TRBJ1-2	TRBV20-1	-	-	TGCAGTGCTGCCCAGGGGACCGGCTACACCTTC	CSAAQGTGYTF
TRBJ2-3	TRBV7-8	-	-	TGTGCCAGCAGCTTAGATCGGACAGATACGCAGTATTTT	CASSLDRTDTQYF
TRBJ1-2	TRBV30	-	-	TGTGCCTGGAGTGTACTGGGGGCGAGCGAGGGTGGCTACACCTTC	CAWSVLGASEGGYTF
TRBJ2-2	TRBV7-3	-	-	TGTGCCAGCGGGTTGGAGGACTCCAGGCACACCGGGGAGCTGTTTTTT	CASGLEDSRHTGELFF
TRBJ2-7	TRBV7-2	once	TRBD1	TGTGCCAGCGGGGACAGGGCCCTCTACGAGCAGTACTTC	CASGDRALYEQYF
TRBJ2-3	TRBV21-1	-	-	TGTGCCAGCAGCAAAGCGAGCGGCGGTATCACAGATACGCAGTATTTT	CASSKASGGITDTQYF
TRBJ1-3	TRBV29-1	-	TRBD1	TGCAGCGTCAAACCAGGGGGCACTGGAAACACCATATATTTT	CSVKPGGTGNTIYF
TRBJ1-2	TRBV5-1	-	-	TGCGCCAGTGCGGAGACAGTGAACTATGGCTACACCTTC	CASAETVNYGYTF
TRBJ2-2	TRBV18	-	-	TGTGCCAGCTCACCGACACAAACGAACACCGGGGAGCTGTTTTTT	CASSPTQTNTGELFF
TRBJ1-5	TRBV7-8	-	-	TGTGCCAGCGCCGGGACTAGCGGGAGAGGCAATCAGCCCCAGCATTTT	CASAGTSGRGNQPQHF
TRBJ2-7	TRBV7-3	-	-	TGTGCCAGCAGCTTAGGGCAGGGAGGCGAGCAGTACTTC	CASSLGQGGEQYF
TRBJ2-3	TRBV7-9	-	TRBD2	TGTGCCACCTCACTAGCGGCGGGGGGGGATACGCAGTATTTT	CATSLAAGGDTQYF
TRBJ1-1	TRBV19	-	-	TGTGCCAGTAGTATCGGGGAGGGGAACACTGAAGCTTTCTTT	CASSIGEGNTEAFF
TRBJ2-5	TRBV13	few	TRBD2	TGTGCCAGCAGCTTAGTTGTGATGACTAGGGAGGGCCAGGAGACCCAGTACTTC	CASSLVVMTREGQETQYF
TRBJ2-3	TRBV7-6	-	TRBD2	TGTGCCAGCAGCTCGCCCCGACTAGCGGGAGGGAGAGATACGCAGTATTTT	CASSSPRLAGGRDTQYF